This T cell receptor beta chain came from a study of blood T cell repertoires in COVID-19. Study in general: Collection of acute and convalescent COVID-19 samples took place in the United States, Italy and Spain. T cells, B-cell-depleted T cells, or PBMCs provided the cDNA or gDNA that served as material.

As handled by the study authors: Amplifying reference gene primers gave estimates of nucleated cell counts. TCRdb's copy holds only in-frame clones and misses some; the assay was immunoSEQ multiplex PCR. V and J calls and clone size are copied from that table; D and trimming were computed from the DNA. The profile shows tens of thousands of clones, around four fifths of them singletons. Trimming took 6 bases from V and 4 from J; bases not matched to a gene: 8. This CDR3 region has 14 residues. CDR1 and CDR2 (germline): MNHEY, SVGAGI. The sequencing input was peripheral blood. This sequence joins TRBV6-5 and TRBJ1-2; 7 bases agree with TRBD1. The sequence came from a woman of 80 years or more with acute or convalescent COVID-19. The CDR3 loop is CASRGTASFYGYTF. CDR3 in DNA: TGTGCCAGCAGGGGGACAGCAAGTTTCTATGGCTACACCTTC.